This T cell receptor beta chain was obtained from a study of CD8 T cells in Susac syndrome. Study-wide results and caveats: It was acknowledged in the study that the number of individuals who were included in its TCR sequencing and HLA analysis was relatively small.

Reverse transcription of about 0.45 to 1 ug RNA was carried out with random hexamers. With immunoSEQ multiplex PCR, TCR beta CDR3 was amplified across 54 Vbeta and 13 Jbeta. One entry per CDR3 protein results from TCRdb running MiXCR on the immunoSEQ multiplex PCR reads. Found here are 250,000 to 300,000 distinct CDR3 sequences, 65% to 90% of them singletons; the top ten hold roughly 0.21%. With 3 bases removed from V and 3 bases from J, the gap between germline ends came to 12 bases. Germline CDR1 is LNHDA and CDR2 is SQIVND (reference sequence). The CDR3 has 15 residues. This clonotype came up once. The antigen remains unidentified.

Material: CD8+ T cells from PBMCs. The TCR sequence derives from a human donor with multiple sclerosis. The genes are TRBV19 and TRBJ1-5, with D possibly TRBD1 on 5 matching bases. The CDR3 spells CASSITRAFNQPQHF. In nucleotides, the CDR3 is TGTGCCAGTAGTATTACCAGGGCTTTCAATCAGCCCCAGCATTTT.